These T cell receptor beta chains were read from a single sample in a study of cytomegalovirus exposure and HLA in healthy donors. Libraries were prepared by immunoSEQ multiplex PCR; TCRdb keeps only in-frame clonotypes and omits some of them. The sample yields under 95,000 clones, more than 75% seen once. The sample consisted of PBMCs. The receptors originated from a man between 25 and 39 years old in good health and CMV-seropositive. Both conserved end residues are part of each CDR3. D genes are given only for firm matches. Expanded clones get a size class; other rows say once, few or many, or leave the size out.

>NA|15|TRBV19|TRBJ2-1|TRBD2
CASSISGLVHNEQFF
TGTGCCAGTAGTATATCGGGACTAGTGCACAATGAGCAGTTCTTC
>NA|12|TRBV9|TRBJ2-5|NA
CASSADSETQYF
TGTGCCAGCAGCGCCGACTCGGAGACCCAGTACTTC
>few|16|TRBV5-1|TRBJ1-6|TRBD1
CASSSSDRGRNSPLHF
TGCGCCAGCAGCTCCTCGGACAGGGGACGAAATTCACCCCTCCACTTT
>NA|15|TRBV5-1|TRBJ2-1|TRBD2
CASSLLAGPLDEQFF
TGCGCCAGCAGCTTACTAGCGGGCCCCCTTGATGAGCAGTTCTTC
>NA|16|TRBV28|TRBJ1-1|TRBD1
CASSQGTGGAGTEAFF
TGTGCCAGCAGCCAAGGGACAGGGGGCGCGGGTACTGAAGCTTTCTTT
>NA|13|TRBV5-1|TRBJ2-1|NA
CASSLDRANEQFF
TGCGCCAGCAGCTTGGACAGGGCCAATGAGCAGTTCTTC
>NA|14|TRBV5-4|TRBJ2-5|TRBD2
CASSPQTSGKTQYF
TGTGCCAGCAGCCCGCAGACTAGCGGAAAGACCCAGTACTTC
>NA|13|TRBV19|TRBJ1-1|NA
CASREDGNTEAFF
TGTGCCAGTAGGGAGGACGGTAACACTGAAGCTTTCTTT
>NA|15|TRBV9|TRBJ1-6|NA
CASSVEGTLYSPLHF
TGTGCCAGCAGCGTAGAAGGGACACTATATTCACCCCTCCACTTT
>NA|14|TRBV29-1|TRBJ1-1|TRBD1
CSVLERTGGTEAFF
TGCAGCGTCCTGGAAAGGACAGGGGGCACTGAAGCTTTCTTT
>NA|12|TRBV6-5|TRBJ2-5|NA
CASSFSSETQYF
TGTGCCAGCAGTTTTTCTTCGGAGACCCAGTACTTC
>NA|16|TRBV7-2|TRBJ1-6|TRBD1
CASSLRLGQGLRALHF
TGTGCCAGCAGCTTAAGGCTCGGACAGGGTCTCCGAGCCCTCCACTTT
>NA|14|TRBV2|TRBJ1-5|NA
CASRGGYGNQPQHF
TGTGCCAGCAGGGGGGGGTACGGCAATCAGCCCCAGCATTTT
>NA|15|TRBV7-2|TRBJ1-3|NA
CASSLAKSSGNTIYF
TGTGCCAGCAGCTTAGCGAAGAGCTCTGGAAACACCATATATTTT
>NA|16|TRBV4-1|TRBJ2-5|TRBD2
CASSKDLAGGSETQYF
TGCGCCAGCAGCAAAGACCTAGCGGGAGGTTCAGAGACCCAGTACTTC
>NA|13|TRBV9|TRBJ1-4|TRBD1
CASSSSQGEKLFF
TGTGCCAGCAGCTCATCACAGGGGGAAAAACTGTTTTTT